This T cell receptor (beta chain) was recovered during a study of Ad26.COV2.S vaccination and SARS-CoV-2 variants. Broader study findings: People who got the vaccine or the placebo had similar non-spike TCR breadth. Placebo recipients trailed vaccine recipients in spike-specific TCR breadth.

Data came from immunoSEQ multiplex PCR; TCRdb stores just in-frame clones and leaves some out. This table has 180,000 or so clones, around nine tenths appearing once. The CDR3 runs to 16 residues. CDR1 and CDR2 from the germline V gene are LNHNV and YYDKDF (reference sequence). Germline trimming cut 5 bases from V and 0 bases from J; bases unmatched to any gene: 7. In its sample, this clone was seen a few times. Its specificity is unknown. The sample consisted of peripheral blood, taken after recovery from COVID-19. J is TRBJ1-3 and V is TRBV15, with 7 bases lining up with TRBD1. The clonotype was recovered from a human donor who had recovered from COVID-19. CDR3 sequence: CATSLKGQYSGNTIYF. The CDR3 DNA reads TGTGCCACCAGCCTGAAGGGACAGTACTCTGGAAACACCATATATTTT.